This TCR beta chain came from a study of blood T cells in healthy people across ages (dated by TCRdb to between 2014 and 2017). The study in broad terms: In model experiments, roughly one uniquely barcoded TCR beta cDNA molecule per two T cells was captured by template switching. Age-related changes in TCR beta repertoire diversity were measured in the study by deep sequencing normalized with unique cDNA molecular identifiers. The donors were divided into four age groups: young (average approximately 17 years), middle-aged (under 40), aged (approximately 62) and long-lived (82). Donors of different ages were randomly distributed across sequencing lanes to avoid experimental bias. For two donors (one aged 18 to 29 and one aged 80 or older), the study analyzed two additional independent replicas of 1 million unique cDNA reads from the same blood draw.

Results the study describes overall, beyond this receptor: Because the CMV infection status of the donors was unknown, age-related changes in expanded clonotypes may potentially have been confounded. Since profiling was done on bulk unsorted PBMCs, naive and antigen-experienced compartments could not be conclusively compared. Estimates of total diversity based on one million sequenced T cells were considered lower bounds and underestimates. The percentage of naive T cells measured by flow cytometry correlated strongly with observed TCR beta diversity. As age increased, observed TCR beta diversity per million T cells dropped in a roughly linear way, and a significant reduction was already evident by age 40. Compared with the aged group, the long-lived group had more naive CD4+ T cells, fewer expanded clones and increased TCR diversity, suggesting age selection.

The germline V gene (reference sequence) provides CDR1 DFQATT and CDR2 SNEGSKA. Deletion took 8 bases off V and 8 bases off J, with a span of 25 bases between the germline ends. The CDR3 measures 15 amino acids from cysteine to phenylalanine. Only CDR3 DNA remains: 45 bases, in frame from the first base. Donors were 39 systemically healthy Caucasian individuals from Russia aged roughly 6 to 95 years. Approximately 10 milliliters of peripheral blood were collected from each donor into EDTA-treated Vacutainer tubes. Ficoll-Paque density-gradient centrifugation was used to isolate PBMCs, with at least 6.5 million per sample. Total RNA, at least 6 micrograms per sample, was extracted from PBMCs with Trizol reagent. For every donor, flow cytometry on a PBMC aliquot measured the percentage of naive CD45RAhigh/CD27high T cells. Of note for this clonotype: The antigen this receptor binds is unknown. No clone much larger than this one lies a single base away; base qualities are absent.

Libraries were built with 5' RACE. These reads were obtained on an Illumina HiSeq 2500. The second PCR ran for about 7 to 11 cycles and used a J-beta primer mix along with a sample-barcoded 5' primer. A template-switch 5' adaptor carrying 12 random nucleotides introduced a unique molecular identifier onto each TCR beta cDNA molecule. At least 2.5 million CDR3-containing paired-end reads were obtained from each sample. First-strand cDNA was synthesized from all RNA with the Mint cDNA synthesis kit, primed by a TRBC-specific oligonucleotide. Following uracil-DNA glycosylase treatment, all cDNA underwent a first 18-cycle PCR with the universal primers M1SS and BC2_uni_R. In the authors' own workflow: For normalization, 1 million high-quality reads, each with a distinct molecular identifier, were randomly selected from each sample. Instead of being binned into consensus sequences, reads with shared molecular identifiers were discarded. CDR3 identification, clonotype clustering and error correction used MiTCR with a Q25 quality threshold and the strictest error-elimination algorithm. Lower-bound total TCR beta diversity was estimated with a nonparametric unseen species model using Euler transformation. TCRdb took the public reads, trimmed them with fastp at Q25, ran MiXCR for clone calling and kept in-frame beta chains. Every CDR3 protein is listed once, alongside the most common genes and DNA of its rows. The V and J calls were determined by TCRdb, not by the authors. This sample is represented by hundreds of thousands of distinct CDR3 sequences; approximately 22% of them were singletons. Under 25% of the sample lies in the top ten.

The sequence was obtained from a man between 70 and 80 years old in good health. Rearrangement joined TRBV20-1 to TRBJ2-1; a weak D assignment points to TRBD2 (6 bases agree). The sample comprised blood. The CDR3 sequence is CSTSRDLTYEDEQFF. The nucleotide sequence is given as TGCAGTACTTCTCGGGACTTGACTTATGAGGATGAGCAGTTCTTC.